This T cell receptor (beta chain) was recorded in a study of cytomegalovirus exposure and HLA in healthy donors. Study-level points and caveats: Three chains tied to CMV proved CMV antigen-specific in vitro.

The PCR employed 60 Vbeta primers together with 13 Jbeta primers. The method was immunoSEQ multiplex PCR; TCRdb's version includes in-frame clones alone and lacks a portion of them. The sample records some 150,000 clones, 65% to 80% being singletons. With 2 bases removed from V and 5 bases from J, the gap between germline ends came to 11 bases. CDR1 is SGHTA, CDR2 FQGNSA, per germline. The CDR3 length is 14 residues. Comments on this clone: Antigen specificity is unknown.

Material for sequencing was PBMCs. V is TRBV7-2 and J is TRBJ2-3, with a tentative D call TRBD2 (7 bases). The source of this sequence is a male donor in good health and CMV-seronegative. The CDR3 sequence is CASSLPGGGDTQYF. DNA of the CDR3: TGTGCCAGCAGCTTACCGGGGGGCGGAGATACGCAGTATTTT.